Included here is one TCR beta chain sequence, with context. What this receptor recognizes is not known. Nothing much larger sits one base from this clone, and base qualities are not available. This specimen comes from a study of blood T cell repertoires in COVID-19 (TCRdb year 2020). The study in broad terms: Samples covering the acute and convalescent phases of COVID-19 were provided by collaborators in the United States, Italy and Spain. The prospective study material was composed of cDNA or gDNA derived from T cells, B-cell-depleted T cells, or PBMCs. Deeply sampled blood TCRbeta repertoires from subjects exposed to, actively infected with, or recovered from COVID-19 were included in the dataset. The repertoires were released in a freely available public database intended as a resource for research on the immune response to SARS-CoV-2. Samples came from the ongoing ImmuneRACE study (first 160 participants) plus 1,254 subjects from 6 global collaborators. The sample metadata nearly always contained a de-identified subject ID, COVID-19 status, age in years and sex. HLA class I and class II types, where available, came from metadata supplied by the sample provider rather than from assay-based typing.

The immunoSEQ Assay, a bias-controlled multiplex PCR, was used to amplify TCRbeta CDR3 regions from genomic DNA. From the authors' description of their analysis: The number of nucleated cells in each sample was estimated from the amplification of reference gene primers within the assay. Sequence reads were collapsed and filtered to measure the absolute abundance of every unique TCRbeta CDR3 rearrangement. For each sample, productive Simpson clonality was calculated by taking the square root of Simpson's diversity index across productive rearrangements. TCRdb's version of the immuneACCESS table is confined to in-frame rearrangements and falls short of the full clone set. An unresolved V gene accounts for under half of the shortfall where checked; the remainder is of unknown origin. V, J and clone size are taken as reported in that table, and D and trimming were inferred from the DNA itself. This sample has 150,000 to 170,000 clones in its table, and roughly 84% of those were observed once. Clones ranked in the top ten supply about 12% of the sample.

General findings and caveats noted by the study authors: How much clinical and demographic metadata was included differed by source and by participant, and the metadata was provided uncurated.

In Seattle, one collaborating source enrolled patients while the infection was active and tracked those patients longitudinally over the course of disease. Each collaborating institution followed its own protocols to collect whole blood in K2EDTA tubes. Collaborator samples were shipped for TCRbeta analysis as frozen whole blood, isolated PBMCs, or DNA extracted from either sample type. The CDR3 has 17 amino acids, counting the end cysteine and phenylalanine. Here the CDR3 DNA is all that survives: 51 bases in frame from base 1. CDR1 and CDR2, looked up from the germline V gene, are SGDLS and YYNGEE. The germline ends are 17 bases apart after V is trimmed by 0 bases and J by 3 bases.

In this chain, TRBV9 is recombined with TRBJ2-3; the D gene is possibly TRBD2, with 7 bases matching. Sequencing was done on a sample of peripheral blood. This TCR was sampled from a woman aged 55 to 70 with COVID-19, enrolled during active disease. For the CDR3, the sequence is CASSVGRGGTPTDTQYF. The DNA sequence reads TGTGCCAGCAGCGTAGGGAGGGGGGGGACACCTACAGATACGCAGTATTTT.